The clone carrying this TCR beta chain was observed a single time. No antigen is known for it. Using quantitative 5'-RACE with molecular barcodes, the authors made TCR beta libraries. In TCRdb, the 5' RACE reads were re-called with MiXCR into one record per CDR3 protein. The table has roughly 350,000 distinct CDR3 sequences, approximately 8.2% seen once; the top ten hold just over 14%. This specimen comes from a study of CD8 T cells in ankylosing spondylitis. Germline values: CDR1 SGHVS, CDR2 FQNEAQ. There are 15 residues in the CDR3. The V gene lost 7 bases and the J gene lost 0 bases, with 16 bases spanning the gap. Study-wide results and caveats: Typical of ankylosing spondylitis blood, it appeared, was a TCR beta motif of eight highly homologous variants.

The receptor comes from a male donor with ankylosing spondylitis. V and J are TRBV7-8 and TRBJ2-7; no firm D call. Material: blood, either unsorted or a sorted T cell fraction (not recorded which). CDR3 nucleotide sequence: TGTGCCAGCACCCCCGAGCCTAACCTCTCCTACGAGCAGTACTTC. This encodes CASTPEPNLSYEQYF. Combining the CDR3 with reference TRBV7-8 and TRBJ2-7 gives the whole variable domain GAGVSQSPRYKVAKRGQDVALRCDPISGHVSLFWYQQALGQGPEFLTYFQNEAQLDKSGLPSDRFFAERPEGSVSTLKIQRTQQEDSAVYLCASTPEPNLSYEQYFGPGTRLTVT.